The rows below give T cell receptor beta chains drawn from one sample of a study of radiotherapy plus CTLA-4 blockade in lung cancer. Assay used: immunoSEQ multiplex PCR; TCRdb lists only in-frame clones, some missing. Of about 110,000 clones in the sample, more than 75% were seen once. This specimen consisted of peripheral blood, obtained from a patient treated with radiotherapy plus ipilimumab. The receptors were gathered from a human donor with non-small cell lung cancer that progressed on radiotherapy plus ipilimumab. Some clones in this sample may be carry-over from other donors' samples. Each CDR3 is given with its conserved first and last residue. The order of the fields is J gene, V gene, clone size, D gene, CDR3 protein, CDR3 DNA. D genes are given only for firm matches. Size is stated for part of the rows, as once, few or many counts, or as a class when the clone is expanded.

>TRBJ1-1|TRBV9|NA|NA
CASSVGAGGKNTEAFF
TGTGCCAGCAGCGTAGGGGCGGGGGGAAAGAACACTGAAGCTTTCTTT
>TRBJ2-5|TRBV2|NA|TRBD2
CASNRGSSGDEQETQYF
TGTGCCAGCAACCGAGGGAGTAGCGGGGACGAACAAGAGACCCAGTACTTC
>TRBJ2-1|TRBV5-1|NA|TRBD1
CASRHPMGQGRDEQFF
TGCGCCAGCAGACACCCCATGGGACAGGGTAGGGATGAGCAGTTCTTC
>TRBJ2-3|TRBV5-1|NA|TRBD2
CASSFTGLAGDTDTQYF
TGCGCCAGCAGCTTTACGGGACTAGCGGGCGACACAGATACGCAGTATTTT
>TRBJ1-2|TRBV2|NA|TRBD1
CASSDIGGAGYGYTF
TGTGCCAGCAGTGATATAGGGGGCGCGGGCTATGGCTACACCTTC
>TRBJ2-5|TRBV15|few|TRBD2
CATSRTSVQETQYF
TGTGCCACCAGCCGGACTAGCGTCCAAGAGACCCAGTACTTC
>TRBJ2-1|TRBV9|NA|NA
CASSVEVGLPSYNEQFF
TGTGCCAGCAGCGTAGAGGTGGGGCTACCTTCCTACAATGAGCAGTTCTTC
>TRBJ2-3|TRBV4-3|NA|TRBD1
CASSQEQGAGDTQYF
TGCGCCAGCAGCCAAGAACAGGGGGCAGGGGATACGCAGTATTTT
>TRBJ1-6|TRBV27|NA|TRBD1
CASSSGQYNSPLHF
TGTGCCAGCAGTTCGGGACAGTATAATTCACCCCTCCACTTT
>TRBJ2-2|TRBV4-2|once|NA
CASSQDRGSGLTGELFF
TGTGCCAGCAGCCAAGATAGGGGTAGCGGACTCACCGGGGAGCTGTTTTTT
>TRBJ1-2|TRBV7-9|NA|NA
CASSRDSNYGYTF
TGTGCCAGCAGCAGAGACTCTAACTATGGCTACACCTTC
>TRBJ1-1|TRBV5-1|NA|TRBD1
CASSLLEGQGIPFF
TGCGCCAGCAGCTTATTGGAGGGACAGGGGATCCCTTTCTTT
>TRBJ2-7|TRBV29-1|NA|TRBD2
CSVGGGDGDYEQYF
TGCAGCGTCGGGGGGGGTGACGGGGACTACGAGCAGTACTTC